One sample yielded the 21 T cell receptor beta chains listed below, sequenced in a study of shared clonotypes between healthy human individuals. Method: immunoSEQ multiplex PCR; TCRdb's copy keeps in-frame clones and lacks some. The sample shows fewer than 1.6 million clones, 98% of them seen only once. The sequenced sample was naive CD4+ T cells sorted from blood. Subset denoted: CD45RA+ positively selected. Every receptor here comes from a man aged 30 to 45 in good health.

The chain links TRBV5-1 to TRBJ2-1; TRBD1 aligns across 7 bases. Looked up from germline, CDR1 is SGHRS and CDR2 is YFSETQ. V lost 0 bases to trimming and J lost 6 bases; unmatched junction nucleotides: 6. The CDR3 totals 15 residues. CDR3 DNA sequence: TGCGCCAGCAGCTTGGCACAGGGGTTTAGCAATGAGCAGTTCTTC. Translation: CASSLAQGFSNEQFF.

The rearrangement joins TRBV11-2 to TRBJ2-7; 9 bases align to TRBD1. The CDR3 is made up of 16 amino acids. V lost 5 bases to trimming and J lost 3 bases; unmatched junction nucleotides: 11. From germline, CDR1 is SGHAT and CDR2 FQNNGV. This chain's CDR3 is CASSPNTGQGFYEQYF. In DNA, the CDR3 is TGTGCCAGCAGCCCGAACACGGGACAGGGATTCTACGAGCAGTACTTC.

As regards this clone: A read error may produce the germline difference seen at one junction end. The chain links TRBV5-1 to TRBJ2-7, with D maybe TRBD2 (6 bases). The CDR3 consists of 17 residues. Germline V gives CDR1 SGHRS, CDR2 YFSETQ. In DNA form, the CDR3 reads TGCGCCAACAGCCGAGCGTCCCGGGACGGGAGCTCCTACGAGCAGTACTTC. As protein: CANSRASRDGSSYEQYF.

The rearrangement joins TRBV7-6 to TRBJ2-2; a possible D gene is TRBD1 (5 bases). The CDR3 extends over 13 amino acids. From germline, CDR1 is SGHVS and CDR2 FNYEAQ. V was pared by 4 bases and J by 5 bases, with 8 bases between. CDR3 residues: CASSSTGTGELFF. The CDR3 DNA sequence: TGTGCCAGCAGCTCAACAGGAACCGGGGAGCTGTTTTTT.

The chain carries TRBV28 and TRBJ1-5, with D maybe TRBD1 (6 bases). The CDR3 spans 14 residues. Germline V gene lookup returns CDR1 MDHEN and CDR2 SYDVKM. Trimming took 6 bases from V and 6 from J, leaving 15 bases between them. This chain's CDR3 is CASSRIGGFQPQHF. CDR3 DNA: TGTGCCAGCAGCCGAATAGGGGGATTTCAGCCCCAGCATTTT.

V usage is TRBV28 and J usage is TRBJ1-1; D is undetermined. This CDR3 region has 15 residues. Per germline, CDR1 MDHEN and CDR2 SYDVKM. V shed 0 bases and J shed 0 bases, with 8 bases lying between them. The CDR3 sequence is CASSLWGDMNTEAFF. As DNA, the CDR3 is TGTGCCAGCAGTTTATGGGGAGACATGAACACTGAAGCTTTCTTT.

The gene calls are TRBV19 and TRBJ1-2; TRBD1 is a possible D gene (5 bases). The CDR3 contains 16 residues. Germline V gives CDR1 LNHDA, CDR2 SQIVND (reference sequence). V lost 4 bases to trimming and J lost 8 bases, with 23 bases between them. The CDR3 DNA is TGTGCCAGTAGTACCTACCTCGGGGCCGGGAAATCGGGCTACACCTTC. Its translation is CASSTYLGAGKSGYTF.

This chain uses TRBV2 with TRBJ2-1; possibly TRBD1 for D (5 bases). This CDR3 comprises 12 residues. Germline values: CDR1 SNHLY, CDR2 FYNNEI. V was trimmed by 7 bases and J by 8 bases, leaving 12 bases between them. The CDR3 region has the DNA TGTGCCAGCATTCAGGGCCCCCATGAGCAGTTCTTC. It codes for CASIQGPHEQFF.

Worth noting for this clone: Other DNA sequences in the same sample also yield this CDR3. The V call is TRBV5-1, the J call TRBJ2-1; D remains ambiguous. Trimming removed 0 bases from V and 4 bases from J, with 8 bases in between. CDR3 length equals 14 residues. CDR1 SGHRS and CDR2 YFSETQ come from the germline V gene. The CDR3 loop reads CASSLAQGYNEQFF. In DNA form, the CDR3 reads TGCGCCAGCAGCTTGGCTCAAGGGTACAATGAGCAGTTCTTC.

The rearrangement joins TRBV6-1 to TRBJ2-5; D is perhaps TRBD2 (5 bases). Trimming removed 1 base at V and 3 bases at J, with 6 bases between. Germline lookup yields CDR1 MNHNS and CDR2 SASEGT. The CDR3 extends over 13 amino acids. The CDR3 protein is CASSEVREETQYF. CDR3 DNA: TGTGCCAGCAGTGAAGTGCGGGAAGAGACCCAGTACTTC.

The V gene is TRBV6-5, the J gene TRBJ2-3; D may be TRBD1 (9 bases). The CDR3 totals 16 residues. V shed 2 bases and J shed 5 bases, with 17 bases lying between them. Germline V gene lookup returns CDR1 MNHEY and CDR2 SVGAGI. The CDR3 nucleotides are TGTGCCAGCAGTTACGTTAGCGGGACAGGGAGAGATACGCAGTATTTT. It codes for CASSYVSGTGRDTQYF.

The chain combines TRBV19 with TRBJ2-7; a possible D gene is TRBD2 (6 bases). This CDR3 has 15 amino acids. From germline, CDR1 is LNHDA and CDR2 SQIVND (reference sequence). Trimming took 6 bases from V and 0 from J, leaving 15 bases between them. CDR3 sequence reads: CASRNNGGSSYEQYF. Here the CDR3 DNA reads TGTGCCAGTAGGAACAACGGGGGAAGCTCCTACGAGCAGTACTTC.

This sequence joins TRBV10-1 and TRBJ2-1, with 13 bases lining up with TRBD2. The V segment lost 8 bases and the J segment 0 bases; nucleotides outside the gene matches: 10. CDR3 length: 18 amino acids. CDR1 is WNHNN, CDR2 SYGVQD, per germline (reference sequence). The CDR3: CASLGTSGEWPSYNEQFF. CDR3 DNA sequence: TGCGCCAGCCTCGGGACTAGCGGGGAATGGCCCTCCTACAATGAGCAGTTCTTC.

The chain uses TRBV6-5 and TRBJ2-1; TRBD2 agrees at 13 bases. The CDR3 spans 14 residues. After removal of 5 bases from V and 8 bases from J, the junction contained 3 bases not matched to a gene. Germline V gene data show CDR1 as MNHEY and CDR2 as SVGAGI. This CDR3 is CASSRTSGRHEQFF. Written as DNA, the CDR3 is TGTGCCAGCAGTCGGACTAGCGGGAGACATGAGCAGTTCTTC.

The chain couples TRBV10-2 to TRBJ2-1; 9 bases map to TRBD1. Trimming removed 7 bases from V and 8 bases from J; junction bases left unmatched: 9. The CDR3 spans 14 residues. In germline, CDR1 is WSHSY, CDR2 SAAADI. CDR3 in amino acids: CASKRPGQGHEQFF. CDR3 coding DNA: TGCGCCAGCAAGAGACCGGGACAGGGCCATGAGCAGTTCTTC.

The CDR3 is CASSSTGNEQYF. CDR3 nucleotides: TGTGCCAGCAGCTCGACAGGGAACGAGCAGTACTTC. The J gene is TRBJ2-7, the V gene TRBV28, with 7 bases aligning to TRBD1. The germline V gene has CDR1 MDHEN and CDR2 SYDVKM. This CDR3 spans 12 amino acids. Losses at the gene ends were 6 bases for V and 5 bases for J; bases not matched to a gene: 4.

This clone is a singleton in its sample. The chain is built from TRBV28 and TRBJ2-7, with 9 positions matching TRBD1. The ends lost 3 bases at V and 8 bases at J; junction bases unmatched: 8. The CDR3 spans 14 residues. Germline V gives CDR1 MDHEN, CDR2 SYDVKM. DNA of the CDR3: TGTGCCAGCAGTTTCGAGGACAGGGGACAAAAGCAGTACTTC. Translation: CASSFEDRGQKQYF.

This chain connects TRBV27 to TRBJ2-1; D may be TRBD1 or TRBD2 (6 bases each). V shed 2 bases and J shed 0 bases, with 11 bases lying between them. Per germline, CDR1 MNHEY and CDR2 SMNVEV (reference sequence). The CDR3 runs to 16 residues. CDR3 in amino acids: CASSLRGRDSYNEQFF. For the CDR3, the DNA is TGTGCCAGCAGTTTACGGGGGCGGGACTCCTACAATGAGCAGTTCTTC.

The rearrangement uses TRBV7-2 and TRBJ2-7; the D gene is possibly TRBD1 (5 bases). CDR1 is SGHTA and CDR2 is FQGNSA in the germline V gene. The CDR3 contains 14 residues. With 4 bases removed from V and 4 bases from J, the gap between germline ends came to 14 bases. This CDR3 reads CASSSGLRSYEQYF. CDR3 bases: TGTGCCAGCAGCTCAGGGCTTAGAAGTTACGAGCAGTACTTC.

The rearrangement joins TRBV10-3 to TRBJ1-1; 11 bases match TRBD1. The germline CDR1 and CDR2 sequences are ENHRY and SYGVKD. V lost 6 bases to trimming and J lost 4 bases; unmatched junction nucleotides: 4. The CDR3 loop spans 14 amino acids. The CDR3 sequence: CAISKGQGGTEAFF. The CDR3 coding sequence is TGTGCCATCAGCAAGGGACAGGGGGGCACTGAAGCTTTCTTT.

V gene TRBV11-3 combines with J gene TRBJ1-1, with TRBD1 as a possible D gene (5 bases). The CDR3 is 13 residues long. The germline CDR1 and CDR2 sequences are SGHNT and YENEEA. Trimming pared 2 bases from V and 8 bases from J, leaving 12 bases between. CDR3: CASSLLPGAEAFF. The CDR3 region has the DNA TGTGCCAGCAGCTTACTACCCGGGGCAGAAGCTTTCTTT.